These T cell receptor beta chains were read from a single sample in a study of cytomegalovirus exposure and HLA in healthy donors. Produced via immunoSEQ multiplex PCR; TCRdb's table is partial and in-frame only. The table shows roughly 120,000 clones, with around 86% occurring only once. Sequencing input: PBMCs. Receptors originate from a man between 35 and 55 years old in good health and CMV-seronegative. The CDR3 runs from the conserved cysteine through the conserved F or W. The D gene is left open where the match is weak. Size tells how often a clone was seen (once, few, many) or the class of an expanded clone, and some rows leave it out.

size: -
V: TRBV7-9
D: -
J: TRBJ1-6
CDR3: CASSLGQDNSPLHF
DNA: TGTGCCAGCAGCTTAGGTCAGGATAATTCACCCCTCCACTTT

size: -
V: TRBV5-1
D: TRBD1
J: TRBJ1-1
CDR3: CASSYSGTGNTEAFF
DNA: TGCGCCAGCAGCTACTCCGGGACAGGGAACACTGAAGCTTTCTTT

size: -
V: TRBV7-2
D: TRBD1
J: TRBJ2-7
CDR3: CASSSSGGSYEQYF
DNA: TGTGCCAGCAGCTCTTCAGGGGGCTCCTACGAGCAGTACTTC

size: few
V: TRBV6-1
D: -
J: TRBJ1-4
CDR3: CASSEAEQGLNEKLFF
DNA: TGTGCCAGCAGTGAAGCGGAACAGGGCTTGAATGAAAAACTGTTTTTT

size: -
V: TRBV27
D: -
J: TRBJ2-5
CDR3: CASRPRHSQETQYF
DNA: TGTGCCAGCAGACCCAGACACTCCCAAGAGACCCAGTACTTC

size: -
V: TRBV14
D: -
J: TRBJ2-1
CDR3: CASSQTLVSEQFF
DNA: TGTGCCAGCAGCCAGACGCTAGTGAGTGAGCAGTTCTTC

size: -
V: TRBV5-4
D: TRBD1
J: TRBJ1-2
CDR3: CATTGKQGDYGYTF
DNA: TGTGCCACTACCGGAAAACAGGGGGACTATGGCTACACCTTC

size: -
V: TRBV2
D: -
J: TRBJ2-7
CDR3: CASSLRDNEQYF
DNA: TGTGCCAGCAGTCTCAGGGATAACGAGCAGTACTTC

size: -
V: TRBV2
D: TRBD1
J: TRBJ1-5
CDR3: CASRQGLSNQPQHF
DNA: TGTGCCAGCCGACAGGGCCTCAGCAATCAGCCCCAGCATTTT

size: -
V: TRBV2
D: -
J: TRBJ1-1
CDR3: CASSRGAGNTEAFF
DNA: TGTGCCAGCAGCCGGGGGGCGGGGAACACTGAAGCTTTCTTT

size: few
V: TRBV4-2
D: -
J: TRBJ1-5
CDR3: CASSQQQGQPQHF
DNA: TGTGCCAGCAGCCAACAACAGGGACAGCCCCAGCATTTT

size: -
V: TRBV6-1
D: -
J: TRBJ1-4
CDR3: CASRSTANEKLFF
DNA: TGTGCCAGCAGGTCTACGGCTAATGAAAAACTGTTTTTT

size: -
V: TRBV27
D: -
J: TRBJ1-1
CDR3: CASSLEGAMNTEAFF
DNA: TGTGCCAGCAGTTTAGAAGGGGCCATGAACACTGAAGCTTTCTTT

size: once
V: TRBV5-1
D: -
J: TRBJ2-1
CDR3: CASSLVGGEGEQFF
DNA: TGCGCCAGCAGCTTAGTCGGGGGAGAGGGTGAGCAGTTCTTC

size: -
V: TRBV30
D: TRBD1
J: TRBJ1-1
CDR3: CAWKDRGNTEAFF
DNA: TGTGCCTGGAAGGACAGGGGGAACACTGAAGCTTTCTTT

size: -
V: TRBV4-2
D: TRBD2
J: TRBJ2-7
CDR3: CASSQGAGGPREQYF
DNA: TGTGCCAGCAGCCAAGGAGCGGGGGGGCCGCGGGAGCAGTACTTC

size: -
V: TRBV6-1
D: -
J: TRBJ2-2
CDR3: CASRTTFTGELFF
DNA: TGTGCCAGCAGAACCACTTTCACCGGGGAGCTGTTTTTT

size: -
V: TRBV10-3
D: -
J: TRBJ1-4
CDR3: CAISGGQATNEKLFF
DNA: TGTGCCATCAGTGGGGGACAAGCAACTAATGAAAAACTGTTTTTT

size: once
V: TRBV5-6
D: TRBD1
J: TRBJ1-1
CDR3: CASSLGTGHGTEAFF
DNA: TGTGCCAGCAGCTTGGGGACAGGGCACGGCACTGAAGCTTTCTTT

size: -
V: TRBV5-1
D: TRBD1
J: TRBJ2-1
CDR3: CASSGGQGTYNEQFF
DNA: TGCGCCAGCAGCGGGGGACAGGGCACCTACAATGAGCAGTTCTTC

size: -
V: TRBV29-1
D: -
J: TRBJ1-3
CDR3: CSAPGPGNSGNTIYF
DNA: TGCAGCGCTCCCGGCCCGGGGAACTCTGGAAACACCATATATTTT

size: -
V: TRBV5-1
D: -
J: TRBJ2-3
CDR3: CASSWATDTQYF
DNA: TGCGCCAGCAGCTGGGCCACAGATACGCAGTATTTT

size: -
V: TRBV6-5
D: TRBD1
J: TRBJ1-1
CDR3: CASSWTGKNTEAFF
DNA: TGTGCCAGCAGTTGGACAGGGAAGAACACTGAAGCTTTCTTT

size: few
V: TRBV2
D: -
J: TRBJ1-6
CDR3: CASSPRLDSPLHF
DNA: TGTGCCAGCAGTCCACGGTTGGATTCACCCCTCCACTTT

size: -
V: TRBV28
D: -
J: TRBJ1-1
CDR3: CASTYRNTEAFF
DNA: TGTGCCAGCACTTACAGGAACACTGAAGCTTTCTTT

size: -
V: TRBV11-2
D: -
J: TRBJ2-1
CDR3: CASSSSPMGGHYNEQFF
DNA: TGTGCCAGCAGCTCATCCCCCATGGGGGGGCACTACAATGAGCAGTTCTTC

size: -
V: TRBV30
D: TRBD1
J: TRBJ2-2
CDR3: CACNYRGANTGELFF
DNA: TGTGCCTGTAATTACAGGGGCGCGAACACCGGGGAGCTGTTTTTT

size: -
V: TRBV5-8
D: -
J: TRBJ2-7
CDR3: CASSWTVYEQYF
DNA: TGTGCCAGCAGCTGGACAGTCTACGAGCAGTACTTC

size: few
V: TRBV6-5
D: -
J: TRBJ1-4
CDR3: CASSYGGNEKLFF
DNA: TGTGCCAGCAGTTACGGCGGGAATGAAAAACTGTTTTTT

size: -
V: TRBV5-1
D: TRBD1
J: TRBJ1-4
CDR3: CASSTLPTGGREKLFF
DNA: TGCGCCAGCAGCACACTCCCCACAGGGGGGCGTGAAAAACTGTTTTTT

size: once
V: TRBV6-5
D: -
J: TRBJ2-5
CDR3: CASETGTRETQYF
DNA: TGTGCCAGCGAGACAGGTACTCGGGAGACCCAGTACTTC

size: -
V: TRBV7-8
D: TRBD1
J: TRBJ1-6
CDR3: CASSPGLRDRVSPLHF
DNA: TGTGCCAGCAGCCCCGGACTCCGGGACAGGGTTTCACCCCTCCACTTT

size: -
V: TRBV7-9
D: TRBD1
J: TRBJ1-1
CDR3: CASSLRTGGERAFF
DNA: TGTGCCAGCAGCCTGAGGACAGGGGGCGAACGAGCTTTCTTT

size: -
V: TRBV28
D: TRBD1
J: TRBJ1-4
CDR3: CASTPQGTNEKLFF
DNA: TGTGCCAGCACCCCACAGGGGACTAATGAAAAACTGTTTTTT

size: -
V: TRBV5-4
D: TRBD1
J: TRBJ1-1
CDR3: CASSPGTGAGNTEAFF
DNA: TGTGCCAGCAGCCCCGGGACAGGGGCCGGGAACACTGAAGCTTTCTTT

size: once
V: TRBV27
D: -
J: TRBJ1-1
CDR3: CASSLTGTEAFF
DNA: TGTGCCAGCAGTTTAACGGGGACTGAAGCTTTCTTT

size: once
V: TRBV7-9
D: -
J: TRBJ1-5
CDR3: CASSLAQFQPQHF
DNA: TGTGCCAGCAGCTTAGCACAATTTCAGCCCCAGCATTTT

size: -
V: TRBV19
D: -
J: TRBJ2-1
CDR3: CASSARRDTEQFF
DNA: TGTGCCAGTAGTGCCAGACGGGACACGGAGCAGTTCTTC

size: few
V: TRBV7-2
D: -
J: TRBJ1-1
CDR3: CASSLAIWETEAFF
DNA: TGTGCCAGCAGCTTAGCAATCTGGGAGACTGAAGCTTTCTTT

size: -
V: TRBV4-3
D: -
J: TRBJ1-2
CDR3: CASSQGGGIYGYTF
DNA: TGCGCCAGCAGCCAGGGCGGGGGAATCTATGGCTACACCTTC

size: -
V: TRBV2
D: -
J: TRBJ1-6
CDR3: CASSARVGSSYNSPLHF
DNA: TGTGCCAGCAGTGCGAGGGTTGGGAGCTCCTATAATTCACCCCTCCACTTT

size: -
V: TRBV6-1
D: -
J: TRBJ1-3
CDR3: CASNGHGNTIYF
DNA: TGTGCGTCGAACGGTCATGGAAACACCATATATTTT

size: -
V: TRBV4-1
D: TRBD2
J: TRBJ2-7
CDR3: CASSQGAAGGPYEQYF
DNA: TGCGCCAGCAGCCAAGGGGCGGCGGGGGGGCCCTACGAGCAGTACTTC

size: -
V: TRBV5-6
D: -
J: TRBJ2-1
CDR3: CASSLGQRHYNEQFF
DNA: TGTGCCAGCAGCTTGGGACAGAGACATTACAATGAGCAGTTCTTC

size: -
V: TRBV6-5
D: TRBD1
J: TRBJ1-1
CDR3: CASSSQGGAKTEAFF
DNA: TGTGCCAGCAGTTCACAGGGGGGGGCAAAAACTGAAGCTTTCTTT

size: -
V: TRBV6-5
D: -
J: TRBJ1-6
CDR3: CASREGGSSNSPLHF
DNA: TGTGCCAGCAGGGAGGGAGGGAGCTCTAATTCACCCCTCCACTTT

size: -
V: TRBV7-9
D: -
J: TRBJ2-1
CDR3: CASSPSRPPYNEQFF
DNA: TGTGCCAGCAGCCCCTCCAGGCCCCCTTACAATGAGCAGTTCTTC

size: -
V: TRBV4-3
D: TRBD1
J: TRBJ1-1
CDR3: CASSQGPGTGGNTEAFF
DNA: TGCGCCAGCAGCCAAGGCCCTGGGACAGGGGGAAACACTGAAGCTTTCTTT

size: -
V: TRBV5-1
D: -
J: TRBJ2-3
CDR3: CASSLARAASTDTQYF
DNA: TGCGCCAGCAGCTTGGCCAGAGCGGCTAGCACAGATACGCAGTATTTT

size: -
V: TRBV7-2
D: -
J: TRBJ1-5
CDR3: CASSGGWNQPQHF
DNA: TGTGCCAGCAGCGGGGGCTGGAATCAGCCCCAGCATTTT

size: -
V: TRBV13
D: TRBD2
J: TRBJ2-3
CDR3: CASSLLLRGGQYF
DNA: TGTGCCAGCAGCTTACTTTTGCGGGGGGGGCAGTATTTT

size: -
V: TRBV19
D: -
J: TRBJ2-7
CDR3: CASSGGQNYEQYF
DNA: TGTGCCAGTAGTGGTGGCCAGAACTACGAGCAGTACTTC

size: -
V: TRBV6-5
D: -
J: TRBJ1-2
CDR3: CASIGTHSGDYGYTF
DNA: TGTGCCAGCATTGGGACTCATTCGGGAGACTATGGCTACACCTTC

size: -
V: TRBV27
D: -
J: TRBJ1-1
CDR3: CASSFGGGATEAFF
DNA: TGTGCCAGCAGTTTTGGTGGGGGGGCCACTGAAGCTTTCTTT

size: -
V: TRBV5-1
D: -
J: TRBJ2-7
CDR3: CASSTGTAGVGQYF
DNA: TGCGCCAGCAGTACGGGAACGGCCGGAGTGGGGCAGTACTTC